This passage covers 25 T cell receptor beta chains from one sample sequenced in a study of T cell changes during pregnancy in multiple sclerosis. TCRdb's copy holds only in-frame clones and misses some; the assay was immunoSEQ multiplex PCR. In the table there are about 60,000 clones, around 90% of which are singletons. Sequenced material: CD4+ T cells from peripheral blood mononuclear cells, taken in the first trimester of pregnancy. The source of these receptors is a female donor with multiple sclerosis, enrolled in a pregnancy study.

The chain joins TRBV7-3 to TRBJ1-2; D unclear. From germline, CDR1 is SGHTA and CDR2 FQGTGA. The CDR3 extends over 14 amino acids. Trimming shortened V by 2 bases and J by 0 bases, and 7 bases separated the two germline ends. The CDR3 DNA follows: TGTGCCAGCAGCTTAGGGCGGGCTAACTATGGCTACACCTTC. It is translated as CASSLGRANYGYTF.

The rearrangement links TRBV14 to TRBJ2-2; 7 nucleotides align to TRBD2. Trimming cost V 1 base and J 7 bases; bases outside gene matches: 6. Germline V CDR1 and CDR2: SGHDN, FVKESK. This CDR3 has 15 residues. The CDR3 sequence is CASSQAAGRGGELFF. The CDR3 nucleotides read TGTGCCAGCAGCCAAGCAGCAGGGAGGGGCGGGGAGCTGTTTTTT.

The CDR3 sequence is CASSDSTTNYGYTF. The CDR3 region has the DNA TGTGCCAGCAGTGACTCAACAACTAACTATGGCTACACCTTC. V is TRBV6-4 and J is TRBJ1-2, with D unresolved. Germline CDR1 reads MRHNA; CDR2 reads SNTAGT. The CDR3 runs to 14 residues. Trimming pared 0 bases from V and 0 bases from J, leaving 5 bases between.

The chain employs TRBV28 and TRBJ1-5, with D maybe TRBD1 (6 bases). Germline lookup yields CDR1 MDHEN and CDR2 SYDVKM. The CDR3 extends over 14 amino acids. V was shortened by 6 bases and J by 4 bases, with 13 bases between the two germline ends. The chain's CDR3 is CASRSGEPNQPQHF. The DNA of the CDR3 is TGTGCCAGCAGGTCAGGGGAGCCTAATCAGCCCCAGCATTTT.

The V gene is TRBV5-1, the J gene TRBJ2-7; TRBD1 agrees at 7 bases. Germline assignment: CDR1 SGHRS and CDR2 YFSETQ. Unmatched junction bases numbered 11, after V lost 2 bases and J lost 0 bases. This CDR3 comprises 17 residues. CDR3 nucleotide sequence: TGCGCCAGCAGCTTACTTCCGACAGGGAACCCCTCCTACGAGCAGTACTTC. Translated: CASSLLPTGNPSYEQYF.

V gene TRBV27 combines with J gene TRBJ2-7, with TRBD1 matching 9 bases. CDR3 length equals 15 residues. Trimming at V came to 4 bases and at J to 4 bases, leaving 8 bases not matched to a gene. The V gene's germline CDR1 is MNHEY and CDR2 SMNVEV (reference sequence). Here the CDR3 reads CASSSGQGPFYEQYF. The CDR3 DNA reads as TGTGCCAGCAGTTCTGGACAGGGGCCCTTTTACGAGCAGTACTTC.

This rearrangement joins TRBV19 to TRBJ1-1, with 9 bases fitting TRBD1. The V and J ends lost 4 bases and 3 bases, in that order; junction bases with no gene match: 9. Per the germline V gene, CDR1 is LNHDA and CDR2 is SQIVND (reference sequence). The CDR3 spans 16 residues. The CDR3 DNA sequence: TGTGCCAGTAGTACCGGACAGGGGATATTTGACACTGAAGCTTTCTTT. It is translated as CASSTGQGIFDTEAFF.

The chain recombines TRBV6-5 with TRBJ2-7; 7 nucleotides agree with TRBD2. Germline assignment: CDR1 MNHEY and CDR2 SVGAGI. The length of the CDR3 is 14 residues. With V trimmed by 4 bases and J by 2 bases, 5 bases remained unmatched. For the CDR3, the DNA is TGTGCCAGCAGTTTGGGAGGGGACCCCTACGAGCAGTACTTC. This codes for CASSLGGDPYEQYF.

In this sample, this clone turned up once. The V call is TRBV6-6, the J call TRBJ2-7; 10 nucleotides align to TRBD1. CDR1 and CDR2 from the germline V gene are MNHNY and SVGAGI (reference sequence). This CDR3 is 16 amino acids long. Losses at the gene ends were 4 bases for V and 1 base for J; bases not matched to a gene: 7. The CDR3 reads CASSSSTGGRSYEQYF. The CDR3 DNA is TGTGCCAGCAGTTCCTCGACAGGGGGCAGATCCTACGAGCAGTACTTC.

The J gene is TRBJ1-2, the V gene TRBV18, with a possible D match to TRBD1 (6 bases). The germline gives CDR1 KGHSH, CDR2 LQKENI. The CDR3 length is 14 residues. V was cut by 0 bases and J by 5 bases, with 10 bases left in between. The CDR3 coding sequence is TGTGCCAGCTCACCACCGGACAGATCTTATGGCTACACCTTC. Protein product: CASSPPDRSYGYTF.

The chain carries TRBV27 and TRBJ2-1, with 9 bases aligning to TRBD2. Germline values: CDR1 MNHEY, CDR2 SMNVEV (reference sequence). The J segment lost 1 base and the V segment lost 2 bases, leaving 3 bases of the junction unmatched. The CDR3 runs 16 residues. The CDR3 DNA follows: TGTGCCAGCAGTTTAGCGGGGGGGGTGTCCTACAATGAGCAGTTCTTC. Amino acid sequence: CASSLAGGVSYNEQFF.

This chain uses TRBV5-4 with TRBJ1-3; the D is unclear. V was trimmed by 4 bases and J by 0 bases, leaving 5 bases between them. CDR1 and CDR2 (germline): SGHNT, YYREEE (reference sequence). This CDR3 is built from 13 residues. This CDR3 reads CASSRDSGNTIYF. The CDR3 DNA is TGTGCCAGCAGCCGGGACTCTGGAAACACCATATATTTT.

The genes are TRBV5-6 and TRBJ2-2; 9 bases map to TRBD1. With 0 bases clipped from V and 3 bases from J, the junction kept 3 bases outside the gene matches. This CDR3 region has 16 residues. The germline CDR1 and CDR2 sequences are SGHDT and YYEEEE. In nucleotides, the CDR3 is TGTGCCAGCAGCTTGGCGGGACAGGGACACACCGGGGAGCTGTTTTTT. Amino acid sequence: CASSLAGQGHTGELFF. The full variable domain, completed using reference TRBV5-6 and TRBJ2-2, is DAGVTQSPTHLIKTRGQQVTLRCSPKSGHDTVSWYQQALGQGPQFIFQYYEEEERQRGNFPDRFSGHQFPNYSSELNVNALLLGDSALYLCASSLAGQGHTGELFFGEGSRLTVL.

V gene TRBV5-4 combines with J gene TRBJ1-2; D is unclear. Germline V gene data show CDR1 as SGHNT and CDR2 as YYREEE (reference sequence). CDR3 length: 13 residues. The V end lost 0 bases, the J end lost 4 bases, and 7 bases lay between the germline ends. CDR3 sequence: CASSLAVSYGYTF. DNA for the CDR3: TGTGCCAGCAGCTTGGCCGTTTCCTATGGCTACACCTTC.

This chain uses TRBV7-3 with TRBJ1-2, with TRBD1 matching over 7 bases. Germline trimming cut 5 bases from V and 1 base from J; bases unmatched to any gene: 4. The CDR3 has 14 residues. Looked up from germline, CDR1 is SGHTA and CDR2 is FQGTGA. CDR3 DNA sequence: TGTGCCAGCAGCCGCTACAGGGGTAACTATGGCTACACCTTC. It codes for CASSRYRGNYGYTF.

This clone was seen a handful of times. The V gene is TRBV18, the J gene TRBJ1-1; D may be TRBD1 (5 bases). The germline gives CDR1 KGHSH, CDR2 LQKENI. The CDR3 sequence is 15 residues long. V lost 4 bases to trimming and J lost 3 bases, with 15 bases between them. This chain's CDR3 is CASSRSFRGDTEAFF. CDR3 DNA sequence: TGTGCCAGCTCACGTTCCTTTCGGGGGGACACTGAAGCTTTCTTT.

V and J are TRBV5-6 and TRBJ2-5, with D tentatively TRBD1 (5 bases). CDR1 and CDR2 from the germline V gene are SGHDT and YYEEEE. This CDR3 comprises 13 residues. The V end was cut by 3 bases, the J end by 4 bases, with 10 bases between. The CDR3 DNA is TGTGCCAGCAGCTACAGGACCCGAGAGACCCAGTACTTC. Its translation is CASSYRTRETQYF.

The rearrangement joins TRBV7-6 to TRBJ2-5; 7 bases match TRBD2. With V trimmed by 2 bases and J by 2 bases, 8 bases remained unmatched. The CDR3 runs to 16 residues. CDR1 is SGHVS and CDR2 is FNYEAQ in the germline V gene. CDR3 DNA sequence: TGTGCCAGCAGCTTATCTTTTCTAGCGGTACAAGAGACCCAGTACTTC. It is translated as CASSLSFLAVQETQYF.

The chain combines TRBV11-2 with TRBJ2-7, with 12 bases that match TRBD1. Trimming removed 1 base from V and 0 bases from J; junction bases left unmatched: 4. Per the germline V gene, CDR1 is SGHAT and CDR2 is FQNNGV. This CDR3 spans 17 amino acids. The CDR3 region is CASSLGGTGGNSYEQYF. The CDR3 DNA is TGTGCCAGCAGCTTAGGAGGGACAGGGGGCAACTCCTACGAGCAGTACTTC.

The chain links TRBV27 to TRBJ1-3; D remains ambiguous. The CDR3 extends over 15 amino acids. Germline CDR1 reads MNHEY; CDR2 reads SMNVEV (reference sequence). V was shortened by 4 bases and J by 0 bases, with 10 bases between the two germline ends. In DNA, the CDR3 is TGTGCCAGCAGTTACCAGGCCCACTCTGGAAACACCATATATTTT. Translated, it gives CASSYQAHSGNTIYF.

V is TRBV11-2 and J is TRBJ2-1, with D perhaps TRBD2 (6 bases). V dropped 0 bases and J dropped 8 bases, with 14 bases sitting between them. The length of the CDR3 is 15 residues. Germline V CDR1 and CDR2: SGHAT, FQNNGV. The chain's CDR3 is CASSLDRGKFHEQFF. CDR3 sequence (DNA): TGTGCCAGCAGCTTAGACCGGGGGAAATTCCATGAGCAGTTCTTC.

In nucleotides, the CDR3 is TGTGCCAGCAGCCAATCCCTCGGGGGTACGCAGTATTTT. Its protein is CASSQSLGGTQYF. V gene TRBV14 combines with J gene TRBJ2-3, with D possibly being TRBD2 (6 bases). The germline V gene encodes CDR1 SGHDN and CDR2 FVKESK. Trimming pared 2 bases from V and 8 bases from J, leaving 11 bases between. The CDR3 extends over 13 amino acids.

This clone appeared a few times. The J gene is TRBJ1-2, the V gene TRBV13; TRBD1 is a possible D gene (5 bases). There are 14 residues in the CDR3. V dropped 5 bases and J dropped 4 bases, with 14 bases sitting between them. Per the germline V gene, CDR1 is PRHDT and CDR2 is FYEKMQ (reference sequence). In DNA, the CDR3 is TGTGCCAGCAGCCCTAGCGGGGGACCCTATGGCTACACCTTC. Translating it yields CASSPSGGPYGYTF.

The V gene is TRBV6-1, the J gene TRBJ2-3; a possible D gene is TRBD1 (5 bases). The germline V gene encodes CDR1 MNHNS and CDR2 SASEGT. The CDR3 loop spans 14 amino acids. Trimming shortened V by 7 bases and J by 0 bases, and 11 bases separated the two germline ends. The CDR3 loop is CASNLQESTDTQYF. CDR3 coding DNA: TGTGCCAGCAACCTACAGGAGAGCACAGATACGCAGTATTTT.

The V gene is TRBV30, the J gene TRBJ2-5; 11 bases are a match to TRBD2. The length of the CDR3 is 13 residues. J gave up 4 bases and V 8 bases, and 6 bases lay outside the gene matches. Germline loops: CDR1 GTSNPN, CDR2 SVGIG (reference sequence). CDR3 DNA sequence: TGTGCCCTATCGGGACTAGCGGCAGAGACCCAGTACTTC. Its translation: CALSGLAAETQYF.